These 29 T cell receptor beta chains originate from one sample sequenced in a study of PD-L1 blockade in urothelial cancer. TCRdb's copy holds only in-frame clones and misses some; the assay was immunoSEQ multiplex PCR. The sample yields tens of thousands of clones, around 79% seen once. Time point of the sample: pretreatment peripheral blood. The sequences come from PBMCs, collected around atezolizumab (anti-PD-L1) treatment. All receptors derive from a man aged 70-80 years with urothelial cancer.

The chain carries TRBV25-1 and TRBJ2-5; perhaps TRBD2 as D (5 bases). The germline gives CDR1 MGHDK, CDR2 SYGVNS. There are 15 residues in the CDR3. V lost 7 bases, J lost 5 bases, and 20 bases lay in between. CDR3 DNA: TGTGCCAGCAAGCCGGCAGGAGGCGCGGTCGAGACCCAGTACTTC. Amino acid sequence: CASKPAGGAVETQYF.

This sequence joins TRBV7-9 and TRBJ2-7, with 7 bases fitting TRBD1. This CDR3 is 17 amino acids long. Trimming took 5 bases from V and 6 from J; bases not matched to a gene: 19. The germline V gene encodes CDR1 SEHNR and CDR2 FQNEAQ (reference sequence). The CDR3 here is CASSPRTQTGWGSEQYF. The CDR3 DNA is TGTGCCAGCAGCCCACGAACCCAGACAGGGTGGGGGAGCGAGCAGTACTTC.

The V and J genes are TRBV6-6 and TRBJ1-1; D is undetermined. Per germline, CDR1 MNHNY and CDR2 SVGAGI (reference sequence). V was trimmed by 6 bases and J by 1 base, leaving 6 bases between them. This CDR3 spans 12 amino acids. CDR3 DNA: TGTGCCAGCAGCCGCGGGAACACTGAAGCTTTCTTT. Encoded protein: CASSRGNTEAFF.

CDR3 protein: CASSPGRADGYTF. CDR3 in DNA: TGTGCCAGCAGCCCCGGGCGGGCCGATGGCTACACCTTC. The rearrangement links TRBV7-8 to TRBJ1-2, with D uncertain. There are 13 residues in the CDR3. With 5 bases removed from V and 6 bases from J, the gap between germline ends came to 13 bases. Germline-derived CDR1 and CDR2 are SGHVS and FQNEAQ.

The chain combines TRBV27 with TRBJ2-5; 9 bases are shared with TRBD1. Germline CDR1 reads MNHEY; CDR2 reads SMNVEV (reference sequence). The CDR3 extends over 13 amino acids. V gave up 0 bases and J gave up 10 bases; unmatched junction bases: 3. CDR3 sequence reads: CASSLSVDRGQYF. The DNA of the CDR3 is TGTGCCAGCAGTTTATCAGTGGACAGGGGCCAGTACTTC.

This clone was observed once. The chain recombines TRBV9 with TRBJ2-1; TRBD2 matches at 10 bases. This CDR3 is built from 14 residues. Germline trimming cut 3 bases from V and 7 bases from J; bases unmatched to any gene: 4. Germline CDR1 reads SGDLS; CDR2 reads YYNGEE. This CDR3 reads CASSASGSWNEQFF. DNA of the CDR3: TGTGCCAGCAGCGCTAGCGGGAGTTGGAATGAGCAGTTCTTC.

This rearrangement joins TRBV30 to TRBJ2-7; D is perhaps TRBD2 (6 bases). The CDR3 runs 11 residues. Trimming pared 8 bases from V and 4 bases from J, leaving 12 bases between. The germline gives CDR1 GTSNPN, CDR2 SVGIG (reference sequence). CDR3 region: CALGRGYEQYF. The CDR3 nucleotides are TGTGCCCTCGGTCGGGGGTACGAGCAGTACTTC.

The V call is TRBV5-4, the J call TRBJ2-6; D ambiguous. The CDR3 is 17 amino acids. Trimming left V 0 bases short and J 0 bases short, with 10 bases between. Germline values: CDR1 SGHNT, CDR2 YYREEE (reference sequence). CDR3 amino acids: CASSLAWRSSGANVLTF. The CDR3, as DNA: TGTGCCAGCAGCTTGGCGTGGCGGAGCTCTGGGGCCAACGTCCTGACTTTC.

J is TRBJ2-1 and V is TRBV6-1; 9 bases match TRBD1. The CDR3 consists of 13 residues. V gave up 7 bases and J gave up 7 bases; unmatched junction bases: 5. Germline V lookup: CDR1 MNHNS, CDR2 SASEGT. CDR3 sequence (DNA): TGTGCCAGCATCAGGGACAGGGTTAATGAGCAGTTCTTC. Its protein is CASIRDRVNEQFF.

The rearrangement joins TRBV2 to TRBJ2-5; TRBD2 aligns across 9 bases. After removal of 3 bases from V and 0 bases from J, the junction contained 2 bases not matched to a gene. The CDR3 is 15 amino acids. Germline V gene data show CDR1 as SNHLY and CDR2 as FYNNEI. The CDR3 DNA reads TGTGCCAGCAGTGACAGCGGGAGGTACCAAGAGACCCAGTACTTC. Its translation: CASSDSGRYQETQYF.

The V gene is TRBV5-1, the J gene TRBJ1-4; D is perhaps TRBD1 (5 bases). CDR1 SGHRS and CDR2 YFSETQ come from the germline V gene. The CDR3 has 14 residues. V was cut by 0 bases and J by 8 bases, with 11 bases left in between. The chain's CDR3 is CASSLAGEGEKLFF. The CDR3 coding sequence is TGCGCCAGCAGCTTGGCTGGGGAGGGGGAAAAACTGTTTTTT.

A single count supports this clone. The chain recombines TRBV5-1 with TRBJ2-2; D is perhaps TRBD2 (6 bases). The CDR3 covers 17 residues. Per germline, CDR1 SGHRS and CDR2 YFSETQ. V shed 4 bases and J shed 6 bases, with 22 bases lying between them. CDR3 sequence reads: CASSPNEGWGGAGELFF. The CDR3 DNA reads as TGCGCCAGCAGCCCAAACGAGGGCTGGGGAGGCGCCGGGGAGCTGTTTTTT.

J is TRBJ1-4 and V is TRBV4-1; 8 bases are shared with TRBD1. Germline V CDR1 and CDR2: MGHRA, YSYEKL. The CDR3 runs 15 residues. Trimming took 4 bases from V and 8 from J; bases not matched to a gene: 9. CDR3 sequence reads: CASSRSTGEGEKLFF. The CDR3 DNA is TGCGCCAGCAGCCGATCGACAGGGGAAGGGGAAAAACTGTTTTTT.

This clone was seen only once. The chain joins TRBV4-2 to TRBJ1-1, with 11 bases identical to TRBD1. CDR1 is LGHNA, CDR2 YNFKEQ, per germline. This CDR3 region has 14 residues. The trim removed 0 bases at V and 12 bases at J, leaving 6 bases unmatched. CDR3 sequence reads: CASSQDLDRGLSFF. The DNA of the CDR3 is TGTGCCAGCAGCCAAGATCTGGACAGGGGGCTATCTTTCTTT.

The CDR3 protein is CASSIDPGGENEQFF. DNA for the CDR3: TGCGCCAGCAGCATTGATCCGGGAGGGGAAAATGAGCAGTTCTTC. The chain has TRBV5-1 and TRBJ2-1; TRBD2 aligns across 8 bases. V shed 4 bases, J shed 7 bases, and the junction held 10 bases outside the gene matches. This CDR3 comprises 15 residues. Looked up from germline, CDR1 is SGHRS and CDR2 is YFSETQ. The whole variable domain, filled in from reference TRBV5-1 and TRBJ2-1, reads KAGVTQTPRYLIKTRGQQVTLSCSPISGHRSVSWYQQTPGQGLQFLFEYFSETQRNKGNFPGRFSGRQFSNSRSEMNVSTLELGDSALYLCASSIDPGGENEQFFGPGTRLTVL.

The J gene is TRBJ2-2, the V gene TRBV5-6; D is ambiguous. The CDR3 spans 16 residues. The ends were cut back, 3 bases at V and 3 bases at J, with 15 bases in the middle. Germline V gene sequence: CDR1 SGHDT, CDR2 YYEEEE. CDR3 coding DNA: TGTGCCAGCAGCTCCCGGCGGAGTGAGGACACCGGGGAGCTGTTTTTT. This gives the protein CASSSRRSEDTGELFF.

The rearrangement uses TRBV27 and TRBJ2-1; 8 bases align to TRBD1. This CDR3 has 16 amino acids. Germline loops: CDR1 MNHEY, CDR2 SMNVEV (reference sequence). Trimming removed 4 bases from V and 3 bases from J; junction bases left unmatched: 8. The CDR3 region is CASSSPAGTGYNEQFF. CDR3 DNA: TGTGCCAGCAGTTCTCCCGCCGGGACAGGCTACAATGAGCAGTTCTTC.

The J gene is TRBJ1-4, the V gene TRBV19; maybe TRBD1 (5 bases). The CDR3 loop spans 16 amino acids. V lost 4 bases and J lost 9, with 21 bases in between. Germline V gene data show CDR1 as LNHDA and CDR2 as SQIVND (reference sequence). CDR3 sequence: CASSTIDSETFKKLFF. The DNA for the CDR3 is TGTGCCAGTAGTACAATTGACAGCGAAACGTTCAAAAAACTGTTTTTT.

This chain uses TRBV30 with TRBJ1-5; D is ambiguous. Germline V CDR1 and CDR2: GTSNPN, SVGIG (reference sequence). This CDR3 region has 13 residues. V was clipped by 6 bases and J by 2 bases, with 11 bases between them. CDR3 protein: CACGTAGNQPQHF. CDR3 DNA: TGTGCCTGCGGAACGGCGGGCAATCAGCCCCAGCATTTT.

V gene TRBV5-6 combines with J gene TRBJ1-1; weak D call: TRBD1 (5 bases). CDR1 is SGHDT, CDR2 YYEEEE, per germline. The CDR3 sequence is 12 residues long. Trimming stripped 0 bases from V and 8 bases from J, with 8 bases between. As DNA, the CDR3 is TGTGCCAGCAGCTTGGATAAGGGGGAAGCTTTCTTT. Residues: CASSLDKGEAFF.

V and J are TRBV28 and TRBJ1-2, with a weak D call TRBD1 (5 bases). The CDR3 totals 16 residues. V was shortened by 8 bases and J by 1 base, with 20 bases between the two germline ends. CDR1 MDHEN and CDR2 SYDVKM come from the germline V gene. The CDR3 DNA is TGTGCCAGCGGGACTCGGCGGTCAGAATTTAACTATGGCTACACCTTC. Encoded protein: CASGTRRSEFNYGYTF.

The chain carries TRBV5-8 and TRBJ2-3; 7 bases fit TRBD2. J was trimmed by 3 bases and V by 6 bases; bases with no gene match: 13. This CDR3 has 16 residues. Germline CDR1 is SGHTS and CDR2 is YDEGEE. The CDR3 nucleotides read TGTGCCAGCACCTTCGGGCTAGCGGAAAGGACAGATACGCAGTATTTT. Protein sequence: CASTFGLAERTDTQYF.

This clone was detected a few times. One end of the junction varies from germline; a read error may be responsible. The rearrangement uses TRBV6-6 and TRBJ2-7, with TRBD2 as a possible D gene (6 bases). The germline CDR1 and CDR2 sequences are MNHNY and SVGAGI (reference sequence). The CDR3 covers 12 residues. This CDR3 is CASSYSSRDSLF. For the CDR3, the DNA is TGTGCCAGCAGTTACTCGAGTAGGGACTCCTTATTC.

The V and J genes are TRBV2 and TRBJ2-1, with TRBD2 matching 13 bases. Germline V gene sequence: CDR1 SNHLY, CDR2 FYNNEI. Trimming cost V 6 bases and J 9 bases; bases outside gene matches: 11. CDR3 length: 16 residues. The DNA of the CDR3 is TGTGCCAGCAGCAGGACTAGCGGGAGAGGAGGCGGTGAGCAGTTCTTC. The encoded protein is CASSRTSGRGGGEQFF.

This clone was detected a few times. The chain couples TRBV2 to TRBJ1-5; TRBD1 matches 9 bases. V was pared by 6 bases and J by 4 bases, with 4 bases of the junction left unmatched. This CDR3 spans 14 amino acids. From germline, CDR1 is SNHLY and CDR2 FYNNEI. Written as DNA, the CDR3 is TGTGCCAGCAGCGCAGGACAGGGGAATCAGCCCCAGCATTTT. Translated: CASSAGQGNQPQHF.

The CDR3 DNA sequence: TGTGCCAGCAGCGGGAACAGGTTTTCAGATACGCAGTATTTT. Translating gives CASSGNRFSDTQYF. V usage is TRBV9 and J usage is TRBJ2-3, with a possible D match to TRBD1 (5 bases). The CDR3 runs to 14 residues. V lost 3 bases, J lost 4 bases, and 12 bases lay in between. CDR1 and CDR2 (germline): SGDLS, YYNGEE.

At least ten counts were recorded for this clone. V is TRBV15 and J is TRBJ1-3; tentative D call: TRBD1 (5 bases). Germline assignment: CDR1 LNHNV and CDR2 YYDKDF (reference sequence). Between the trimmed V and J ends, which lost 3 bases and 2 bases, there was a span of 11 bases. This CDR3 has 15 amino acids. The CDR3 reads CATSSDGGAGNTIYF. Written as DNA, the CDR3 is TGTGCCACCAGCAGCGATGGAGGGGCTGGAAACACCATATATTTT.

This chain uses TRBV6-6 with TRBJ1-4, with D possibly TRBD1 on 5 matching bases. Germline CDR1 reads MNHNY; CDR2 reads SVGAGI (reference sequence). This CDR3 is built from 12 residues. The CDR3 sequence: CVSKGTNEKLFF. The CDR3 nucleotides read TGTGTAAGCAAGGGGACTAATGAAAAACTGTTTTTT.

In DNA, the CDR3 is TGTGCCAGCAGCACAGGCATCTATGGCTACACCTTC. Amino acids: CASSTGIYGYTF. The chain carries TRBV6-6 and TRBJ1-2; weak D call: TRBD1 (5 bases). Trimming left V 6 bases short and J 4 bases short, with 9 bases between. In germline, CDR1 is MNHNY, CDR2 SVGAGI (reference sequence). The CDR3 totals 12 residues.